This TCR beta chain is drawn from a study of shared clonotypes between healthy human individuals. Turning to this clone: As yet, its antigen is unknown.

CDR1 MNHEY and CDR2 SMNVEV come from the germline V gene (reference sequence). J was trimmed by 5 bases and V by 4 bases; bases with no gene match: 6. There are 15 residues in the CDR3. Study results and caveats: The study found roughly 5% of naive CD4 clonotypes shared across a few donors. At large depth, rarefaction still showed sorted-subset sequencing to be incomplete.

In the sorted-subset replicate PCRs, 150 to 200 ng DNA, roughly 29,000 T cell genomes, was used. The assay was immunoSEQ multiplex PCR, and TCRdb's table has in-frame clones only and misses some. Here the sample spans about 330,000 clones, about 74% being singletons. Donors included only healthy HIV-negative adults lacking recent acute infections or vaccinations. This TCR derives from a man younger than 45 in good health. The chain uses TRBV27 and TRBJ2-2, with 8 nucleotides matching TRBD2. Sequencing input: memory CD4+ T cells sorted from blood. The subset was: CD45RA-negative fraction. The CDR3 coding sequence is TGTGCCAGCAGTTCCCGGACTAGCTTGACCGGGGAGCTGTTTTTT. Translated, it gives CASSSRTSLTGELFF.